This entry is about one T cell receptor beta chain. Its specificity is not known. These donors counted as nominally healthy when sampled, but unrecorded immune exposures were likely. Researchers ran the PCR with 60 Vbeta and 13 Jbeta primers. The protocol was immunoSEQ multiplex PCR, while the TCRdb copy is restricted to in-frame clones and leaves out a portion. The top ten hold around 5% of the sample, which has 120,000 to 150,000 clones, approximately 80% seen once. These data are taken from a study of cytomegalovirus exposure and HLA in healthy donors. Study-level findings and limits: On later analysis, the bulk of CMV-associated TCR beta chains appeared to be HLA-restricted. Presence/absence analyses supposed approximately even sequencing depth among donors. Data from an earlier analysis indicated that most TCR beta V segments were productive either about 87% or about 30% of the time.

Sample: PBMCs. The sequence came from a male donor in good health and CMV-seronegative.

CDR3 sequence: CAWSVRTPDRETQYF. The CDR3 bases are TGTGCCTGGAGTGTACGAACACCCGACAGGGAGACCCAGTACTTC. This rearrangement joins TRBV30 to TRBJ2-5; D perhaps matches TRBD1 (6 bases). Germline V CDR1 and CDR2: GTSNPN, SVGIG (reference sequence). The CDR3 spans 15 residues. V lost 0 bases and J 5 bases, leaving 16 bases between the germline ends.